A selection of T cell receptor beta chains follows, all from one sample in a study of T cell changes during pregnancy in multiple sclerosis. Assay: immunoSEQ multiplex PCR; the TCRdb copy retains only in-frame clones and omits some. There are 60,000 or so clones in the sample; about 89% occur only once, and 2% to 3% lies in the top ten. The specimen comprised peripheral blood, sampled in the first trimester of pregnancy. These TCRs come from a female donor with multiple sclerosis, enrolled in a pregnancy study. Each CDR3 is given with its conserved first and last residue. The D gene is left open where the match is weak. A row's size may be missing; if present it is once, few, many or a size class.

clone_size	v_call	j_call	d_call	cdr3_aa	cdr3_nt
.	TRBV19	TRBJ2-5	.	CASSIVGGTQTQYF	TGTGCCAGTAGTATAGTGGGGGGGACACAGACCCAGTACTTC
.	TRBV7-2	TRBJ2-7	.	CASSLAGGYEQYF	TGTGCCAGCAGCTTAGCGGGAGGATACGAGCAGTACTTC
.	TRBV19	TRBJ1-5	.	CASSLSDRYINQPQHF	TGTGCCAGTAGTCTCAGTGACAGGTATATAAATCAGCCCCAGCATTTT
.	TRBV29-1	TRBJ1-2	TRBD1	CSVRPGGPTYGYTF	TGCAGCGTCAGACCAGGGGGACCGACCTATGGCTACACCTTC
.	TRBV11-2	TRBJ2-1	TRBD2	CASSLISVRAGANNEQFF	TGTGCCAGCAGCTTAATCTCCGTACGAGCGGGAGCGAACAATGAGCAGTTCTTC
few	TRBV6-1	TRBJ1-2	TRBD1	CASSEPGTGGYGYTF	TGTGCCAGCAGTGAACCCGGGACAGGGGGCTATGGCTACACCTTC
.	TRBV18	TRBJ1-4	.	CASSPKTGSYPTNEKLFF	TGTGCCAGCTCACCAAAGACGGGGAGCTACCCAACTAATGAAAAACTGTTTTTT
.	TRBV11-2	TRBJ1-5	.	CASSALGANQPQHF	TGTGCCAGCAGCGCCCTAGGCGCCAATCAGCCCCAGCATTTT
.	TRBV2	TRBJ2-2	.	CASRGLRGTGELFF	TGTGCCAGCAGGGGATTACGGGGGACCGGGGAGCTGTTTTTT
.	TRBV2	TRBJ2-7	TRBD2	CASRGLADEQYF	TGTGCCAGCAGAGGACTAGCCGACGAGCAGTACTTC
once	TRBV30	TRBJ1-4	.	CAWTYGSTTNEKLFF	TGTGCCTGGACCTACGGGTCTACAACTAATGAAAAACTGTTTTTT
once	TRBV4-3	TRBJ1-2	.	CASSQDYAPLGWGYTF	TGCGCCAGCAGCCAAGATTACGCTCCTTTGGGCTGGGGCTACACCTTC
.	TRBV9	TRBJ2-1	TRBD1	CASSDDRGQPYNEQFF	TGTGCCAGCAGTGATGACAGGGGCCAACCCTACAATGAGCAGTTCTTC
once	TRBV7-9	TRBJ2-3	TRBD2	CASSSREGPDTQYF	TGTGCCAGCAGCTCTCGGGAGGGCCCAGATACGCAGTATTTT
.	TRBV10-1	TRBJ2-5	TRBD1	CASSTGEETQYF	TGCGCCAGCAGTACAGGGGAAGAGACCCAGTACTTC
.	TRBV25-1	TRBJ2-1	TRBD1	CASGWTGSYNEQFF	TGTGCCAGCGGATGGACAGGGAGCTACAATGAGCAGTTCTTC
.	TRBV27	TRBJ2-7	.	CASRFAAMTGYYEQYF	TGTGCCAGCAGATTCGCCGCGATGACGGGATACTACGAGCAGTACTTC
once	TRBV6-5	TRBJ1-2	.	CASSYSRQHDGYTF	TGTGCCAGCAGTTACTCGAGACAGCATGATGGCTACACCTTC
.	TRBV29-1	TRBJ1-5	.	CSVGRGIGQPQHF	TGCAGCGTTGGCAGGGGTATCGGTCAGCCCCAGCATTTT
.	TRBV7-8	TRBJ2-7	.	CASSAYQGILYEQYF	TGTGCCAGCAGCGCATACCAGGGTATACTCTACGAGCAGTACTTC
.	TRBV12-5	TRBJ1-1	.	CASGFLNTEAFF	TGTGCTAGTGGTTTCTTAAACACTGAAGCTTTCTTT
.	TRBV7-2	TRBJ2-7	TRBD1	CASSLVGAGGAYEQYF	TGTGCCAGCAGCTTAGTGGGGGCAGGGGGCGCCTACGAGCAGTACTTC
.	TRBV2	TRBJ1-4	TRBD1	CASSGRDRGDDEKLFF	TGTGCCAGCAGTGGCCGGGACAGGGGAGATGATGAAAAACTGTTTTTT
.	TRBV6-1	TRBJ1-5	.	CASFGGNSQPQHF	TGTGCCAGCTTCGGGGGTAATAGTCAGCCCCAGCATTTT
.	TRBV27	TRBJ2-7	TRBD2	CASRPKFSSGITYEQYF	TGTGCCAGCAGGCCTAAGTTCTCTAGCGGCATAACCTACGAGCAGTACTTC
.	TRBV11-2	TRBJ2-5	.	CASSFLLAPVQNQYF	TGTGCCAGCAGCTTTTTATTAGCGCCAGTCCAAAATCAGTACTTC
few	TRBV5-1	TRBJ1-3	.	CASSLRPGVENTIYF	TGCGCCAGCAGCTTGAGACCGGGAGTAGAAAACACCATATATTTT
.	TRBV5-6	TRBJ2-4	.	CASSSSEDSLKNIQYF	TGTGCCAGCAGCTCGTCGGAGGACAGCCTGAAAAACATTCAGTACTTC
.	TRBV30	TRBJ2-6	.	CAWTAWRGPYHSGANVLTF	TGTGCCTGGACTGCCTGGCGGGGGCCATACCACTCTGGGGCCAACGTCCTGACTTTC
.	TRBV5-1	TRBJ2-4	.	CASSLYGNLAKNIQYF	TGCGCCAGCAGCTTGTACGGGAATCTAGCCAAAAACATTCAGTACTTC
.	TRBV7-6	TRBJ2-1	.	CASSLEPRDEQFF	TGTGCCAGCAGCTTAGAGCCCCGCGATGAGCAGTTCTTC
once	TRBV5-1	TRBJ2-2	TRBD1	CASSYGTGLRELFF	TGCGCCAGCAGCTACGGGACAGGGCTACGGGAGCTGTTTTTT
.	TRBV27	TRBJ2-1	TRBD1	CASSTPGQGGEQFF	TGTGCCAGCAGTACTCCGGGACAGGGCGGGGAGCAGTTCTTC
.	TRBV7-2	TRBJ2-2	TRBD2	CASSLLAGGGGELFF	TGTGCCAGCAGCTTACTAGCGGGGGGAGGCGGGGAGCTGTTTTTT
.	TRBV29-1	TRBJ2-3	.	CSVGPRVGRTDTQYF	TGCAGCGTTGGGCCCAGGGTCGGTCGCACAGATACGCAGTATTTT
.	TRBV4-2	TRBJ1-3	.	CASSLTVDSSGNTIYF	TGTGCCAGCAGCCTAACAGTTGATAGCTCTGGAAACACCATATATTTT
once	TRBV18	TRBJ2-1	TRBD2	CASSPTSGIYNEQFF	TGTGCCAGCTCACCGACTAGCGGGATTTACAATGAGCAGTTCTTC
.	TRBV10-2	TRBJ2-7	.	CASRRPRAYEQYF	TGCGCCAGCAGACGGCCCCGGGCCTACGAGCAGTACTTC
.	TRBV7-2	TRBJ2-3	TRBD2	CASSLAGGTDTQYF	TGTGCCAGCAGCCTAGCGGGGGGGACAGATACGCAGTATTTT
.	TRBV7-3	TRBJ1-1	.	CASSLLLNSEAFF	TGTGCCAGCAGCTTATTGTTGAACAGTGAAGCTTTCTTT
.	TRBV6-5	TRBJ1-2	.	CASLGPVSYGYTF	TGTGCCAGCCTGGGGCCCGTATCCTATGGCTACACCTTC
once	TRBV6-6	TRBJ1-1	.	CASIYNSPNTEAFF	TGTGCCAGCATCTATAACAGCCCGAACACTGAAGCTTTCTTT
.	TRBV7-3	TRBJ1-3	.	CASSGTGPGNTIYF	TGTGCCAGCAGCGGAACAGGCCCTGGAAACACCATATATTTT
many	TRBV27	TRBJ1-1	.	CASSLRSRGNTEAFF	TGTGCCAGCAGTTTGAGGTCCCGGGGGAACACTGAAGCTTTCTTT
once	TRBV4-3	TRBJ2-5	.	CASSQDRRTQYF	TGCGCCAGCAGCCAAGATAGGAGGACCCAGTACTTC
.	TRBV5-6	TRBJ2-7	TRBD2	CASSFTSGIYEQYF	TGTGCCAGCAGCTTTACTAGCGGGATCTACGAGCAGTACTTC
.	TRBV5-1	TRBJ2-3	TRBD1	CASSLAPTGADTQYF	TGCGCCAGCAGCTTGGCCCCGACAGGGGCAGATACGCAGTATTTT
.	TRBV6-5	TRBJ2-1	.	CASSRQTSSYNEQFF	TGTGCCAGCAGCCGACAGACTAGCTCCTACAATGAGCAGTTCTTC
few	TRBV5-1	TRBJ1-2	TRBD1	CASSPQGAMGGYTF	TGCGCCAGCAGTCCACAGGGGGCGATGGGTGGCTACACCTTC
.	TRBV30	TRBJ2-4	.	CAWNVLPSLNIQYF	TGTGCCTGGAATGTACTGCCAAGTCTGAACATTCAGTACTTC
.	TRBV7-2	TRBJ1-5	.	CASSLLEYSNQPQHF	TGTGCCAGCAGCTTACTAGAGTATAGCAATCAGCCCCAGCATTTT
.	TRBV5-1	TRBJ1-2	TRBD1	CASSLATGDYGYTF	TGCGCCAGCAGCTTGGCGACAGGGGACTATGGCTACACCTTC
few	TRBV2	TRBJ1-1	TRBD1	CASRGQQNTEAFF	TGTGCCAGCAGGGGACAGCAGAACACTGAAGCTTTCTTT
.	TRBV7-6	TRBJ2-2	.	CASSAGQIPGELFF	TGTGCCAGCAGCGCGGGCCAAATCCCCGGGGAGCTGTTTTTT
.	TRBV2	TRBJ2-5	.	CASSSGPGQETQYF	TGTGCCAGCAGTTCGGGCCCGGGACAAGAGACCCAGTACTTC
few	TRBV7-2	TRBJ1-4	TRBD1	CASRRTGTGGGKLFF	TGTGCCAGCAGACGCACCGGGACAGGGGGCGGAAAACTGTTTTTT
.	TRBV4-2	TRBJ1-3	.	CASSQVGGRDGSGNTIYF	TGTGCCAGCAGCCAAGTAGGGGGTCGGGACGGCTCTGGAAACACCATATATTTT
.	TRBV6-1	TRBJ1-5	.	CASSELPAQPQHF	TGTGCCAGCAGTGAACTACCTGCCCAGCCCCAGCATTTT
.	TRBV11-2	TRBJ2-1	TRBD2	CASSPGGFSGAYNEQFF	TGTGCCAGCAGCCCCGGCGGTTTTAGCGGGGCCTACAATGAGCAGTTCTTC
once	TRBV20-1	TRBJ1-4	.	CSAAFDEKLFF	TGCAGTGCGGCATTTGATGAAAAACTGTTTTTT